These 10 T cell receptor beta chains came from one sample sequenced in a study of cytomegalovirus exposure and HLA in healthy donors. Amplification used 60 Vbeta primers and 13 Jbeta primers. Method: immunoSEQ multiplex PCR; TCRdb's copy keeps in-frame clones and lacks some. The repertoire includes about 160,000 clones, roughly four fifths of them detected once, and roughly 10% sits in the top ten. Specimen: PBMCs. The receptor set was obtained from a man over 45 in good health and CMV-seropositive.

V is TRBV18 and J is TRBJ2-1, with D tentatively TRBD2 (5 bases). Looked up from germline, CDR1 is KGHSH and CDR2 is LQKENI. Trimming left V 4 bases short and J 7 bases short, with 11 bases between. This CDR3 contains 13 residues. This chain's CDR3 is CASSLQRENEQFF. CDR3 DNA: TGTGCCAGCTCACTCCAGAGGGAGAATGAGCAGTTCTTC. The entire variable domain, with the rest obtained from reference TRBV18 and TRBJ2-1, is as follows: NAGVMQNPRHLVRRRGQEARLRCSPMKGHSHVYWYRQLPEEGLKFMVYLQKENIIDESGMPKERFSAEFPKEGPSILRIQQVVRGDSAAYFCASSLQRENEQFFGPGTRLTVL.

The chain joins TRBV19 to TRBJ1-2, with 10 positions matching TRBD1. The CDR3 loop spans 16 amino acids. Unmatched junction bases numbered 12, after V lost 0 bases and J lost 11 bases. Germline CDR1 LNHDA, CDR2 SQIVND (reference sequence). The CDR3, as DNA: TGTGCCAGTAGTATAGAGGGGGACGACAGGGGGCGAAGTTACACCTTC. Translated, it gives CASSIEGDDRGRSYTF.

This clone turned up a few times. The chain employs TRBV6-5 and TRBJ1-3, with unresolved D. Germline assignment: CDR1 MNHEY and CDR2 SVGAGI. With 7 bases removed from V and 5 bases from J, the gap between germline ends came to 12 bases. CDR3 length: 13 residues. The CDR3 loop reads CASIGEPRNTIYF. Here the CDR3 DNA reads TGTGCCAGCATAGGAGAGCCACGAAACACCATATATTTT.

The V and J genes are TRBV11-2 and TRBJ2-7, with 8 bases fitting TRBD2. Looked up from germline, CDR1 is SGHAT and CDR2 is FQNNGV. The CDR3 contains 15 residues. The V and J ends lost 5 bases and 0 bases, in that order; junction bases with no gene match: 6. CDR3 protein: CASSPRTSNSYEQYF. The CDR3 DNA follows: TGTGCCAGCAGCCCTCGGACTAGCAACTCCTACGAGCAGTACTTC.

The chain links TRBV5-5 to TRBJ2-2; weak D call: TRBD2 (5 bases). Germline values: CDR1 SGHKS, CDR2 YYEKEE (reference sequence). V shed 4 bases and J shed 13 bases, with 17 bases lying between them. The CDR3 runs to 13 residues. The CDR3 region is CASSPWTEVGLFF. The CDR3 DNA reads TGTGCCAGCAGCCCCTGGACGGAGGTGGGGCTGTTTTTT. The full variable domain, its missing parts supplied by reference TRBV5-5 and TRBJ2-2, is DAGVTQSPTHLIKTRGQQVTLRCSPISGHKSVSWYQQVLGQGPQFIFQYYEKEERGRGNFPDRFSARQFPNYSSELNVNALLLGDSALYLCASSPWTEVGLFFGEGSRLTVL.

V gene TRBV15 combines with J gene TRBJ2-5, with D tentatively TRBD2 (6 bases). The CDR3 loop spans 14 amino acids. Germline CDR1 is LNHNV and CDR2 is YYDKDF (reference sequence). V lost 0 bases and J lost 3, with 8 bases in between. The CDR3 nucleotides read TGTGCCACCAGCAGAGATCCGGGGGAAGAGACCCAGTACTTC. As protein: CATSRDPGEETQYF.

The rearrangement uses TRBV7-3 and TRBJ2-5, with D maybe TRBD2 (7 bases). Germline V CDR1 and CDR2: SGHTA, FQGTGA. Trimming cost V 5 bases and J 7 bases, with 20 bases left between them. The CDR3 runs 15 residues. The CDR3 bases are TGTGCCAGCAGCACCCGGGGGAGGGGGGCAGGGACCCAGTACTTC. Amino acid sequence: CASSTRGRGAGTQYF. The variable domain in full, completed from reference TRBV7-3 and TRBJ2-5, reads GAGVSQTPSNKVTEKGKYVELRCDPISGHTALYWYRQSLGQGPEFLIYFQGTGAADDSGLPNDRFFAVRPEGSVSTLKIQRTERGDSAVYLCASSTRGRGAGTQYFGPGTRLLVL.

The chain uses TRBV29-1 and TRBJ1-1, with a tentative D call TRBD1 (6 bases). Per germline, CDR1 SQVTM and CDR2 ANQGSEA. This CDR3 has 13 amino acids. V was pared by 4 bases and J by 1 base, with 10 bases between. The CDR3 nucleotides read TGCAGCGTTGCCGGACAGACGAACACTGAAGCTTTCTTT. It yields the protein CSVAGQTNTEAFF.

The chain carries TRBV29-1 and TRBJ2-3; 10 bases are shared with TRBD1. The CDR3 is 13 residues long. Trimming removed 8 bases from V and 5 bases from J; junction bases left unmatched: 7. CDR1 and CDR2 from the germline V gene are SQVTM and ANQGSEA. CDR3 nucleotides: TGCAGCTGGGGGACAGGGGTAGGAGATACGCAGTATTTT. Translated, it gives CSWGTGVGDTQYF.

V and J are TRBV19 and TRBJ2-5, with 8 positions matching TRBD1. The V segment lost 4 bases and the J segment 5 bases; nucleotides outside the gene matches: 6. Germline lookup yields CDR1 LNHDA and CDR2 SQIVND (reference sequence). The CDR3 contains 14 residues. The CDR3 protein is CASSTNRGRETQYF. CDR3 DNA: TGTGCCAGTAGTACGAACAGGGGGAGGGAGACCCAGTACTTC. The full variable domain, its missing parts supplied by reference TRBV19 and TRBJ2-5, is DGGITQSPKYLFRKEGQNVTLSCEQNLNHDAMYWYRQDPGQGLRLIYYSQIVNDFQKGDIAEGYSVSREKKESFPLTVTSAQKNPTAFYLCASSTNRGRETQYFGPGTRLLVL.